The rows below give T cell receptor beta chains drawn from one sample of a study of T cell responses to AZD1222 COVID-19 vaccine. Assay: immunoSEQ multiplex PCR; the TCRdb copy retains only in-frame clones and omits some. The sample records about 180,000 clones, around 88% being singletons. This material consisted of peripheral blood, taken 28 days after the second AZD1222 dose. The source is an adult who received the AZD1222 COVID-19 vaccine. CDR3s include the opening cysteine and the closing phenylalanine or tryptophan. D genes are given only for firm matches. Rows may omit the clone size; those that give it use once, few, many or a size class.

>TRBV3-1/TRBV3-2|once|TRBJ2-7|NA
TGTGCCAGCAGCCAGGGACGGAGCTCCTACGAGCAGTACTTC
CASSQGRSSYEQYF
>TRBV6-5|NA|TRBJ1-1|NA
TGTGCCAGCAGTTACTCGACGGGCACTGAAGCTTTCTTT
CASSYSTGTEAFF
>TRBV6-2/TRBV6-3|NA|TRBJ2-7|NA
TGTGCCAGCAGTTCCCTGGGAGGAACAAACGAGCAGTACTTC
CASSSLGGTNEQYF
>TRBV6-5|once|TRBJ2-3|NA
TGTGCCAGCGACCTCACAGATACGCAGTATTTT
CASDLTDTQYF
>TRBV5-5|few|TRBJ2-7|TRBD2
TGTGCCAGCTGGGAGGGACTAGCCTACGAGCAGTACTTC
CASWEGLAYEQYF
>TRBV5-4|NA|TRBJ2-5|TRBD1
TGTGCCAGCAGCTTGCTGGGACAGCAAGAGACCCAGTACTTC
CASSLLGQQETQYF
>TRBV30|NA|TRBJ1-5|TRBD1
TGTGCCTGGAGTGCCGGACAGGGTAGCAATCAGCCCCAGCATTTT
CAWSAGQGSNQPQHF
>TRBV7-9|NA|TRBJ2-1|NA
TGTGCCAGCAGCTTAGCGGCCCTGAAGGAGCAGTTCTTC
CASSLAALKEQFF
>TRBV20-1|NA|TRBJ2-1|TRBD1
TGCAGTGCTAGTGGTCAGGGGGCCGGCTACAATGAGCAGTTCTTC
CSASGQGAGYNEQFF
>TRBV27|few|TRBJ2-2|NA
TGTGCCAGCAGTTTACTCAGGGGACTCGCGAACACCGGGGAGCTGTTTTTT
CASSLLRGLANTGELFF
>TRBV5-6|NA|TRBJ1-1|TRBD1
TGTGCCAGCAGCTTGGATCCAGGGGGCACGAAGGCTTTCTTT
CASSLDPGGTKAFF
>TRBV3-1/TRBV3-2|NA|TRBJ1-4|NA
TGTGCCAGCAGCCAAGTCCTGGGTCGTAATGAAAAACTGTTTTTT
CASSQVLGRNEKLFF
>TRBV28|NA|TRBJ2-7|NA
TGTGCCAGCAGTCCTCCCTCAGGGGTTTACGAGCAGTACTTC
CASSPPSGVYEQYF
>TRBV6-5|NA|TRBJ1-2|NA
TGTGCCAGCAGTTACTCTTCCCAGAACGGCTATGGCTACACCTTC
CASSYSSQNGYGYTF
>TRBV9|NA|TRBJ2-7|TRBD1
TGTGCCAGCAGCCCGACCGACAGGGATTGGGCCTACGAGCAGTACTTC
CASSPTDRDWAYEQYF
>TRBV6-5|NA|TRBJ1-6|NA
TGTGCCAGCAGTACGGAGAGGGGAGGCAATTCACCCCTCCACTTT
CASSTERGGNSPLHF
>TRBV6-4|NA|TRBJ2-3|NA
TGTGCCAGCAGAGACTCCACAGATACGCAGTATTTT
CASRDSTDTQYF
>TRBV7-2|NA|TRBJ2-7|NA
TGTGCCAGCAGCTTAACGTCCGGGGCTGCCTTCGAGCAGTACTTC
CASSLTSGAAFEQYF
>TRBV15|NA|TRBJ2-2|NA
TGTGCCACCAGCAGAGTTCTCGACACCGGGGAGCTGTTTTTT
CATSRVLDTGELFF
>TRBV30|NA|TRBJ2-3|NA
TGTGCCTGGAGTGTATCGGTGTCAGGGGACGGCACAGATACGCAGTATTTT
CAWSVSVSGDGTDTQYF
>TRBV7-2|once|TRBJ2-5|NA
TGTGCCAGCAGCTTAGAAGATGGGCCGGGGGAGACCCAGTACTTC
CASSLEDGPGETQYF
>TRBV29-1|NA|TRBJ1-2|TRBD1
TGCAGCGTTGACAGGGGGAACTATGGCTACACCTTC
CSVDRGNYGYTF
>TRBV7-2|NA|TRBJ1-2|NA
TGTGCCAGCAGCTTAGTGGCAGGGGCAGATGGCTACACCTTC
CASSLVAGADGYTF
>TRBV5-8|NA|TRBJ1-1|TRBD1
TGTGCCAGCAGCCTGCCGGGACAGGGGAGGAAGGGAGCTTTCTTT
CASSLPGQGRKGAFF
>TRBV13|NA|TRBJ2-7|TRBD2
TGTGCCAGCAGGGTGCGGGGGGCTCCTGGGGACGAGCAGTACTTC
CASRVRGAPGDEQYF
>TRBV6-5|NA|TRBJ1-2|TRBD1
TGTGCCAGCAGGGGACAGCGCTTTCCTAACTATGGCTACACCTTC
CASRGQRFPNYGYTF
>TRBV24-1|once|TRBJ2-2|NA
TGTGCCACCAGTGCGAATGGCAGGGTAACCGGGGAGCTGTTTTTT
CATSANGRVTGELFF
>TRBV2|many|TRBJ2-7|TRBD2
TGTGCCAGCACAGCGGCTAGCGGGGGTTTCTACGAGCAGTACTTC
CASTAASGGFYEQYF
>TRBV7-9|once|TRBJ1-4|NA
TGTGCCAGCAGCGCAAAAGCAGGGGCAACTAATGAAAAACTGTTTTTT
CASSAKAGATNEKLFF
>TRBV29-1|NA|TRBJ2-7|TRBD2
TGCAGCGTGTACACTAGCGGGGGTTCCTACGAGCAGTACTTC
CSVYTSGGSYEQYF
>TRBV6-5|NA|TRBJ1-5|TRBD1
TGTGCCAGCAGTTCCGGGACAGGAGTTACCAATCAGCCCCAGCATTTT
CASSSGTGVTNQPQHF
>TRBV6-1|NA|TRBJ1-2|TRBD1
TGTGCCAGCAGTGCAGAGGTGGCAGGGGGTTGGGCGAACTATGGCTACACCTTC
CASSAEVAGGWANYGYTF
>TRBV6-1|NA|TRBJ2-7|NA
TGTGCCAGCAGTGAAAGTGTTTACGAGCAGTACTTC
CASSESVYEQYF
>TRBV21-1|NA|TRBJ1-5|NA
TGTGCCAGCAACCAGGACAGGGGAAATCAGCCCCAGCATTTT
CASNQDRGNQPQHF
>TRBV5-1|NA|TRBJ1-1|NA
TGCGCCAGCAGCTTGGACGGACCTGAAGCTTTCTTT
CASSLDGPEAFF
>TRBV7-3|few|TRBJ1-2|NA
TGTGCCAGCAGCTTAACGGGTACAGATTATGGCTACACCTTC
CASSLTGTDYGYTF
>TRBV19|NA|TRBJ1-1|NA
TGTGCCAGTAGTATAGCCCATGGGGAAGCTTTCTTT
CASSIAHGEAFF
>TRBV9|once|TRBJ2-3|NA
TGTGCCAGCAGCGTAAGCCGGGGAGGTTTAGGAGATACGCAGTATTTT
CASSVSRGGLGDTQYF
>TRBV2|once|TRBJ1-5|TRBD1
TGTGCCAGCAGGACAGGGGCCTATCAGCCCCAGCATTTT
CASRTGAYQPQHF
>TRBV11-3|NA|TRBJ2-1|NA
TGTGCCAGCAGCCCGGGGGACAGTTACAATGAGCAGTTCTTC
CASSPGDSYNEQFF
>TRBV9|NA|TRBJ2-1|NA
TGTGCCAGCAGCCCCAGGCCCACCAATGAGCAGTTCTTC
CASSPRPTNEQFF
>TRBV6-4|NA|TRBJ2-1|NA
TGTGCCAGCAGTGAAGGGGGGGCTATTGGGAATGAGCAGTTCTTC
CASSEGGAIGNEQFF